The entry below gives a single TCR beta chain sequence along with its context. It was with 60 Vbeta and 13 Jbeta primers that the PCR ran. Method: immunoSEQ multiplex PCR; TCRdb's copy keeps in-frame clones and lacks some. In the table there are about 60,000 clones, 80% of which are singletons. This specimen belongs to a study of cytomegalovirus exposure and HLA in healthy donors. The TCR originated in a male donor in good health and CMV-seronegative. Sequencing used PBMCs.

CDR3 in amino acids: CASSQDRTGQGATDTQYF. The CDR3 DNA follows: TGCGCCAGCAGCCAAGATAGAACGGGACAGGGGGCGACAGATACGCAGTATTTT. V is TRBV4-1 and J is TRBJ2-3; 12 bases match TRBD1. Per the germline V gene, CDR1 is MGHRA and CDR2 is YSYEKL. This CDR3 is 18 amino acids long. Trimming took 0 bases from V and 3 from J; bases not matched to a gene: 7.